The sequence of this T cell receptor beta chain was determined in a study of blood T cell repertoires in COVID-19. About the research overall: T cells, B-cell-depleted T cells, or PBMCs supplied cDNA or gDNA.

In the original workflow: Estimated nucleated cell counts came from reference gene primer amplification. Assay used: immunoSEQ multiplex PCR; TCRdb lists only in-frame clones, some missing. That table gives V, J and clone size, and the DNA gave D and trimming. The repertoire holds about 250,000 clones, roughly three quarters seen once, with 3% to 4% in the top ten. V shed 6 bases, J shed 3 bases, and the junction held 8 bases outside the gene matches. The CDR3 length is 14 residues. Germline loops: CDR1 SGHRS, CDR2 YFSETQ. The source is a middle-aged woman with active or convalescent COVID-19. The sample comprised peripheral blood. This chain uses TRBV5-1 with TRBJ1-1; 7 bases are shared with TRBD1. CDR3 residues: CASNLGGGDTEAFF. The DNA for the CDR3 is TGCGCCAGCAACCTAGGGGGCGGGGACACTGAAGCTTTCTTT.